Sequencing of this T cell receptor beta chain was carried out in a study of T cells in Graves' hyperthyroidism and ophthalmopathy (dated by TCRdb to between 2018 and 2021). About the investigation overall: Peripheral blood samples were taken at initial diagnosis, before any treatment was given. To identify distinguishing TCR V-J signatures, a discovery cohort of about 95 patients was used, comprising 40 to 45 with Graves' ophthalmopathy and approximately 58 with stable Graves' hyperthyroidism. An independent validation cohort of some 18 hyperthyroidism patients and about 15 patients who later progressed to ophthalmopathy tested prospective prediction of ophthalmopathy. For training and testing, the 100 or so patients in the discovery cohort were randomly divided in a 7:3 ratio. In addition, the study compared T-cell repertoires in thyroid tissue and in blood from roughly six Graves' hyperthyroidism patients. After sampling, hyperthyroidism patients received methimazole starting at 30 mg daily, and ophthalmopathy patients received high-dose intravenous methylprednisolone. TCR Vbeta CDR3 sequencing of around 130 peripheral blood samples (roughly 41 ophthalmopathy, 75 to 85 hyperthyroidism and some 17 progressor patients) is reported in the paper.

The TCR beta CDR3 regions were amplified from the RNA transcripts. A first-round RT-PCR of the TCR CDR3 used the HTBI primer set with the Qiagen OneStep RT-PCR kit. A second multiplex PCR round built the libraries, followed by size selection and purification. Libraries were sequenced paired-end with 100 bp reads on an Illumina HiSeq2000. The authors' pipeline ran thus. Raw data were processed with SOAPnuke, discarding reads with adapters, uncalled bases, mean Phred below 15, or no exact constant-primer or identifier match. COPE v1.2.5 was used to merge the high-quality paired reads, and each unique nucleotide sequence was defined as a clonotype. Clonotypes were aligned to IMGT TRBV, TRBD and TRBJ reference segments using MiTCR v1.1. Only V-J combinations with frequency above 0.0001, covering 99% to 99.2% of repertoires, were analysed. A TCS score was defined as the ratio of F50 (clonal expansion) to E x V (chaos), with BLOSUM62-based TCRdist applied between CDR3 peptides within each V-J. Welch's t-statistics and random forest reduced fewer than 550 V-J features to 13, which were used in a naive Bayes classifier (R e1071). Using fastp trimming at Q25 and MiXCR clonotype assembly, TCRdb reanalyzed the public sequencing data and kept in-frame beta chains. Under each unique CDR3 protein, matching rows form one entry showing the most common genes and DNA. The V and J calls and clone size come from TCRdb's table, not from the authors' own analysis. This sample lists 700,000 or so distinct CDR3 sequences; around 13% were detected once. Roughly an eighth of the sample is in the top ten clones.

Overall results and qualifications from the work: Most expanded thyroid clonotypes (frequency above 0.001) were also found in blood, which suggests that blood repertoires may mirror thyroid immune responses. During validation, the model predicted progression to ophthalmopathy a median of around six months ahead of onset, with roughly 65% sensitivity and roughly 72% specificity. Ophthalmopathy was separated from stable hyperthyroidism by a 13 V-J signature model, with around 90% sensitivity and approximately 84% specificity obtained in cross-validation and 80%/75% obtained in testing. No statistical method was used to set the sample size in advance, and investigators knew the group allocation.

Comments on this clonotype: Its antigen is not yet known. Base qualities are missing; no much larger clone stands one base away.

Ophthalmopathy patients had moderately to severely active disease, Clinical Activity Score of at least 3, NOSPECS grade of at least 4, and duration under 3 months. Any patient with an uncontrolled infection, another autoimmune disease, pregnancy or lactation was excluded. Diagnoses relied on clinical symptoms, serum thyroxine and TRAb, thyroid ultrasound and orbital computed tomography. PBMCs were isolated from about 9 ml of fresh peripheral blood by Ficoll-Paque density gradient centrifugation. Trizol reagent was used to extract total RNA, and RNA quality was then checked on an Agilent 2100 Bioanalyzer. Between the V and J ends, shortened by 3 bases and 4 bases respectively, the junction contains 15 bases. CDR1 and CDR2 are drawn from the germline V gene (reference sequence): LNHDA, SQIVND. From its cysteine to its phenylalanine, the CDR3 spans 16 amino acids. This entry keeps only the CDR3 DNA: 48 bases, framed from base 1.

The chain uses TRBV19 and TRBJ2-2, with the D gene not clear enough to name. This sequence originates from a woman aged 50 to 60 with Graves' ophthalmopathy. Material: blood. The CDR3 reads as follows: CASSIAAVAPTGELFF. The DNA is TGTGCCAGTAGTATTGCGGCCGTAGCACCCACCGGGGAGCTGTTTTTT.